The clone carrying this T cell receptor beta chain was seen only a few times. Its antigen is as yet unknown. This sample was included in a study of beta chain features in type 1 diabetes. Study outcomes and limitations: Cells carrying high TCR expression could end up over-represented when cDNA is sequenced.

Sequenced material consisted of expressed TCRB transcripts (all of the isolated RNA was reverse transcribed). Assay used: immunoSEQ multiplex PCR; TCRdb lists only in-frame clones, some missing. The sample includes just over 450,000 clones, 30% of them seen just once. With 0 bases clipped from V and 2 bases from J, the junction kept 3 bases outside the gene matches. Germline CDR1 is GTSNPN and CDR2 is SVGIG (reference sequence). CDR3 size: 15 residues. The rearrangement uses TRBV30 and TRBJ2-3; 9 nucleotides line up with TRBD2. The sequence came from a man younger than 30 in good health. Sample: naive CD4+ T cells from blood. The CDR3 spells CAWSVASGITDTQYF. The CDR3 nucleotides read TGTGCCTGGAGTGTAGCTAGCGGGATCACAGATACGCAGTATTTT.